Reported below is one T cell receptor beta chain. Trimming took 2 bases from V and 12 from J; bases not matched to a gene: 11. The V gene's germline CDR1 is ENHRY and CDR2 SYGVKD. This CDR3 region has 14 residues. These data originate in a study of blood T cell repertoires in COVID-19. Background on the study: Sources were T cells, B-cell-depleted T cells, or PBMCs; the material itself was cDNA or gDNA.

The method was immunoSEQ multiplex PCR; TCRdb's version includes in-frame clones alone and lacks a portion of them. The data contain approximately 85,000 clones, around 84% of them singletons. This sequence joins TRBV10-3 and TRBJ1-1; 8 nucleotides line up with TRBD1. Sequencing input: peripheral blood. This receptor was obtained from an elderly woman in a cohort sampled during active or convalescent COVID-19. CDR3 DNA sequence: TGTGCCATCAGTGAGCTTGGGACAGGTGCAGGACCTTTCTTT. It specifies CAISELGTGAGPFF.